The clone carrying this T cell receptor (beta chain) was observed a single time. This entry comes from a study of blood T cell repertoires in COVID-19. The wider study: Acute and convalescent COVID-19 samples came from the United States, Italy and Spain. From T cells, B-cell-depleted T cells, or PBMCs came the material, which was cDNA or gDNA.

Germline CDR1 reads KGHSH; CDR2 reads LQKENI. This CDR3 contains 15 residues. Trimming removed 3 bases from V and 0 bases from J, with 12 bases in between. Per the original data handling: Quantification of nucleated cells was approximated via reference gene primer amplification. TCRdb keeps only in-frame clones here, not all; method: immunoSEQ multiplex PCR. The V and J calls and clone size were taken over from that table, and D and trimming were inferred from the DNA. Here the sample spans about 120,000 clones, 60% to 85% being singletons. This receptor was taken from a man aged 70 or older with acute or convalescent COVID-19. This sequence joins TRBV18 and TRBJ2-7; maybe TRBD1 (6 bases). The sample was peripheral blood. The CDR3: CASSPGQGSSYEQYF. CDR3 nucleotide sequence: TGTGCCAGCTCACCGGGGCAGGGGAGCTCCTACGAGCAGTACTTC.